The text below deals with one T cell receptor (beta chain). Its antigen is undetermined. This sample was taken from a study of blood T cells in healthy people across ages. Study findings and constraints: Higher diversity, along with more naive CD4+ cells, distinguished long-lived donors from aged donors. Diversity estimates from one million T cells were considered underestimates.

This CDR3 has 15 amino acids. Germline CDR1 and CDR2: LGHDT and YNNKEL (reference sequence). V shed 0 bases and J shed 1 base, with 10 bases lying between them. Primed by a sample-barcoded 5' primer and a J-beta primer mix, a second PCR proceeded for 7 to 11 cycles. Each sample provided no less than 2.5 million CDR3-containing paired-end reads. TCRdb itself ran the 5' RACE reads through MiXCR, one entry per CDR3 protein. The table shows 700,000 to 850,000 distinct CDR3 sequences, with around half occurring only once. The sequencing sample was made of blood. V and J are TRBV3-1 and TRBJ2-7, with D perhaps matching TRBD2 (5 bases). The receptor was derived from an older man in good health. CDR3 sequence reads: CASSQDLRASYEQYF. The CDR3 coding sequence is TGTGCCAGCAGCCAAGATTTGAGGGCATCCTACGAGCAGTACTTC.